Below are 30 T cell receptor beta chains sequenced from a single sample in a study of tumor-infiltrating lymphocytes in primary liver carcinoma. Co-extraction of RNA and DNA was performed on about 19-32 mg of unsorted bulk tissue. From approximately 490 ng total RNA, TCR beta cDNA was generated with a primer in the constant region. A slightly modified ARM-PCR protocol with three nested multiplex PCR rounds produced these TCR beta libraries. Primers for the first two PCR rounds were TRBV1-TRBV30 forward primers and a C-beta reverse primer (10 cycles per round). In TCRdb, the multiplex PCR reads were re-called with MiXCR into one record per CDR3 protein. The sample has about 35,000 distinct CDR3 sequences; roughly four fifths are singletons. The sequencing input was liver tumor tissue from sampling region 4. Subset of the sample: tumor region T4, right-lateral pole. These TCRs come from a middle-aged man with primary liver carcinoma and hepatitis B virus infection.

The count of this clonotype is one. The chain uses TRBV14 and TRBJ2-1; D is possibly TRBD2 (5 bases). Germline V gene lookup returns CDR1 SGHDN and CDR2 FVKESK. There are 16 residues in the CDR3. With 10 bases removed from V and 4 bases from J, the gap between germline ends came to 23 bases. As DNA, the CDR3 is TGTGCCAACAGTGCCGTAACGGGATGGGTATACAATGAGCAGTTCTTC. It codes for CANSAVTGWVYNEQFF.

With regard to this clonotype: Relative to the germline gene, one junction end is altered; a read error may explain this. V is TRBV11-2 and J is TRBJ2-2; TRBD1 might be the D (6 bases). Germline V gene sequence: CDR1 SGHAT, CDR2 FQNNGV. This CDR3 comprises 15 residues. CDR3 coding DNA: TGTGTCAGCAGCCCCACTAGAGGGACAACAGGGGAGCTGTTTTTT. Amino acids: CVSSPTRGTTGELFF.

The chain uses TRBV5-1 and TRBJ1-1; D remains ambiguous. The CDR3 sequence is 13 residues long. The germline V gene encodes CDR1 SGHRS and CDR2 YFSETQ. Trimming stripped 4 bases from V and 12 bases from J, with 19 bases between. CDR3 sequence: CASSLELSGSTFF. The DNA of the CDR3 is TGCGCCAGCAGCCTGGAACTGTCGGGTTCGACTTTCTTT.

Worth noting for this clonotype: A much larger clone lies a single base off, so this may be a read error. The rearrangement links TRBV7-3 to TRBJ2-2; D could derive from TRBD1 or TRBD2 (5 bases each). Germline loops: CDR1 SGHTA, CDR2 FQGTGA. The CDR3 has 15 residues. CDR3 nucleotides: TGTTCCAGCAGCTCGTCCCGGGACAACACCGGGGAGCTGTTTTTT. Amino acids: CSSSSSRDNTGELFF.

In this sample, this clonotype is medium-sized. This chain uses TRBV6-2 or TRBV6-3 with TRBJ2-1; TRBD2 matches 7 bases. V lost 8 bases, J lost 6 bases, and 13 bases stayed unmatched. Germline V CDR1 and CDR2: MNHEY, SVGEGT. The CDR3 has 15 amino acids. CDR3 amino acids: CASGRGEAETNEQFF. The DNA for the CDR3 is TGTGCCAGCGGTCGGGGGGAGGCGGAAACCAATGAGCAGTTCTTC.

This clonotype was picked up a small number of times. A read error may be the cause here, since a much bigger clone is one base away. J is TRBJ2-7 and V is TRBV11-2; D may match TRBD1 or TRBD2 (6 bases each). This CDR3 contains 12 residues. CDR1 is SGHAT and CDR2 is FQNNGV in the germline V gene. This chain's CDR3 is CASSPGGYKQYF. CDR3 DNA: TGTGCCAGCAGTCCCGGGGGCTACAAGCAGTACTTC.

This clonotype was seen only once. The junction and the germline gene differ at one end; a read error may be behind it. The CDR3 DNA reads TGTGCTAGCAGTGCTGGGACATTTCTCCAGCCCCAGCGTTTT. Translating gives CASSAGTFLQPQRF. The chain combines TRBV6-1 with TRBJ1-5; perhaps TRBD1 as D (6 bases). Germline V gives CDR1 MNHNS, CDR2 SASEGT. There are 14 residues in the CDR3.

With regard to this clonotype: Since no conserved phenylalanine or tryptophan closes the CDR3, a read error is the likely cause. The chain uses TRBV12-3 or TRBV12-4 and TRBJ1-5; D call uncertain. CDR3 size: 13 residues. CDR3 in amino acids: CASSLTPNQHQHI. In DNA form, the CDR3 reads TGTGCCAGCAGTTTAACTCCTAATCAGCACCAGCATATT.

This chain connects TRBV30 to TRBJ2-3, with TRBD2 as a possible D gene (5 bases). Germline-derived CDR1 and CDR2 are GTSNPN and SVGIG (reference sequence). The V end was cut by 5 bases, the J end by 3 bases, with 15 bases between. This CDR3 contains 14 residues. The CDR3 bases are TGTGCCTGGGGAACCGGCACTAGTACAGATACGCAGTATTTT. Translation: CAWGTGTSTDTQYF.

V and J are TRBV11-3 and TRBJ2-1; TRBD2 is a possible D gene (6 bases). Per the germline V gene, CDR1 is SGHNT and CDR2 is YENEEA. CDR3 length equals 17 residues. Trimming cost V 1 base and J 15 bases, with 28 bases left between them. The CDR3 nucleotides read TGTGCCAGCAGCTTAGGCGTACCGGGACTCCCCCACGATAAGCGGTTCTTC. Amino acids: CASSLGVPGLPHDKRFF.

About this clonotype: Germline is not matched at one junction end, which may reflect a read error. The chain is built from TRBV6-5 and TRBJ2-3; 12 bases agree with TRBD2. Per the germline V gene, CDR1 is MNHEY and CDR2 is SVGAGI. The CDR3 runs 15 residues. The CDR3 protein is CSSNPGLAGTDMQYF. In nucleotides, the CDR3 is TGTTCCAGCAACCCAGGACTAGCGGGAACTGATATGCAGTATTTT.

A remark on this clonotype: Germline is not matched at one junction end, which may reflect a read error. The gene calls are TRBV11-2 and TRBJ2-2, with 7 bases identical to TRBD1. Per the germline V gene, CDR1 is SGHAT and CDR2 is FQNNGV. The CDR3 spans 15 residues. The CDR3 reads CTISPTRGTTGELFF. CDR3 DNA sequence: TGCACCATCAGCCCCACCAGGGGGACAACGGGGGAGCTGTTTTTT.

Worth noting for this clonotype: The junction shows a germline mismatch at one end, possibly a read error. The gene calls are TRBV12-5 and TRBJ2-3; tentative D call: TRBD2 (6 bases). The germline V gene encodes CDR1 LGHNT and CDR2 FRNRAP. The CDR3 consists of 16 residues. CDR3 in amino acids: CASGLVHGGKGDMQYF. CDR3 DNA: TGTGCTAGTGGCTTGGTACATGGCGGGAAAGGAGATATGCAGTATTTT.

The V gene is TRBV28, the J gene TRBJ1-1, with D perhaps matching TRBD1 (6 bases). Germline values: CDR1 MDHEN, CDR2 SYDVKM. CDR3 length equals 14 residues. V lost 7 bases and J 6 bases, leaving 18 bases between the germline ends. CDR3 sequence reads: CASTGTRGLAEAFF. The DNA for the CDR3 is TGTGCCAGCACAGGGACAAGGGGCCTGGCTGAAGCTTTCTTT.

Sample share makes this clonotype medium-sized. Mismatch with germline at one junction end may stem from a read error. This CDR3 is CASSSGPMNYGCTF. DNA of the CDR3: TGTGCCAGCAGCTCCGGACCAATGAACTATGGCTGCACCTTC. V gene TRBV6-2 or TRBV6-3 combines with J gene TRBJ1-2; D not resolved. Germline V CDR1 and CDR2: MNHEY, SVGEGT. CDR3 size: 14 residues.

Note on this clonotype: One end of the junction does not line up with germline, which may come from a read error. The chain joins TRBV7-8 to TRBJ2-1; TRBD1 agrees at 8 bases. Germline V gene lookup returns CDR1 SGHVS and CDR2 FQNEAQ. The CDR3 length is 15 residues. The CDR3 DNA sequence: TGTGCCAGCAGCTTAGTGACAGGGGCCTACAATGAGCAGTCCTTC. Amino acid sequence: CASSLVTGAYNEQSF.

In regard to this clonotype: Likely a read error: the CDR3 ends without its conserved phenylalanine or tryptophan. It is unclear where the CDR3 begins or ends on the DNA, so no DNA is shown, and the CDR3 is as TCRdb lists it. The chain couples TRBV5-1 to TRBJ2-1; no DNA check was done on the table's D call, TRBD1. Germline values: CDR1 SGHRS, CDR2 YFSETQ. The CDR3 numbers 13 amino acids, ends counted. CDR3 in amino acids: CASSASRGGEQSI.

Comment on this clonotype: A read error may account for a junction end that differs from germline. The rearrangement joins TRBV11-2 to TRBJ2-7; D possibly corresponds to TRBD1 (5 bases). Germline-derived CDR1 and CDR2 are SGHAT and FQNNGV. The CDR3 totals 14 residues. DNA of the CDR3: TGTGTCTGCAGCTCTAACAGGAACTCCTACGTGCAGTGCTTC. This codes for CVCSSNRNSYVQCF.

As concerns this clonotype: One junction end disagrees with the germline gene, perhaps due to a read error. This chain links TRBV11-3 with TRBJ1-5; D unclear. The germline CDR1 and CDR2 sequences are SGHNT and YENEEA. CDR3 length: 15 residues. The CDR3, as DNA: TGTGCCAGCAGTTTAGATCTGGGGATGACTCAGCCCCAGCATTTT. Residues: CASSLDLGMTQPQHF.

This clonotype showed up many times. The chain joins TRBV19 to TRBJ2-5; no definite D call. V was clipped by 3 bases and J by 5 bases, with 19 bases between them. CDR1 and CDR2 from the germline V gene are LNHDA and SQIVND (reference sequence). CDR3 size: 16 residues. CDR3 sequence (DNA): TGTGCCAGTAGTATTGGTAGTCAGACCCTCCCCGAGACCCAGTACTTC. Translating gives CASSIGSQTLPETQYF.

As regards this clonotype: The junction departs from germline at one end; a sequencing error may be responsible. The chain has TRBV5-1 and TRBJ1-1; 9 nucleotides agree with TRBD1. CDR1 and CDR2 (germline): SGHRS, YFSETQ. The CDR3 is made up of 13 amino acids. CDR3 sequence: CVSSKGQGDEAFF. Written as DNA, the CDR3 is TGCGTCAGCAGTAAGGGACAGGGAGATGAAGCTTTCTTT.

In the case of this clonotype: One end of the junction fails to match germline, which may point to a read error. The gene calls are TRBV10-2 and TRBJ2-3; no definite D call. There are 11 residues in the CDR3. Germline V gene sequence: CDR1 WSHSY, CDR2 SAAADI. CDR3 sequence (DNA): TGCGCCAGCACCCACACGGATACGCAATATTTT. Translating gives CASTHTDTQYF.

Turning to this clonotype: Lacking the conserved final phenylalanine or tryptophan, this CDR3 likely reflects a read error. Because the CDR3's place on the DNA is in doubt, the DNA is left out and the CDR3 is given as listed by TCRdb. The chain joins TRBV4-3 to TRBJ2-1. The germline V gene encodes CDR1 LGHNA and CDR2 YSLEER. The CDR3 is 16 amino acids in total, end residues counted. The chain's CDR3 is CASSQDPYLEYDELFI.

Regarding this clonotype: Given the absence of the conserved phenylalanine or tryptophan at the CDR3 end, a read error is likely. The rearrangement links TRBV6-1 to TRBJ1-4; D is uncertain. From germline, CDR1 is MNHNS and CDR2 SASEGT. There are 16 residues in the CDR3. CDR3 bases: TGTGCCTGCAGTGAAGCGGGTATTGCAACTAATGAAAGACTGTTTTTA. Translation: CACSEAGIATNERLFL.

A word on this clonotype: One end of the junction is discordant with germline, which a read error may explain. The V and J genes are TRBV5-6 and TRBJ2-1; tentatively, D is TRBD2 (6 bases). The germline gives CDR1 SGHDT, CDR2 YYEEEE. The CDR3 extends over 18 amino acids. CDR3 loop: CASSPLLSGSSSYNGQFF. The CDR3 DNA follows: TGTGCCAGCAGCCCCCTACTTAGCGGTTCAAGTTCCTACAATGGGCAGTTCTTC.

The V call is TRBV20-1, the J call TRBJ2-1; 7 nucleotides align to TRBD1. Germline trimming cut 4 bases from V and 7 bases from J; bases unmatched to any gene: 13. Per the germline V gene, CDR1 is DFQATT and CDR2 is SNEGSKA (reference sequence). The CDR3 runs to 15 residues. The CDR3 nucleotides read TGCAGTGCTATAGACCAGTCAGGGGGTCGGAATGAGCAGTTCTTC. Protein: CSAIDQSGGRNEQFF.

On this clonotype itself: At one of its ends the junction is not consistent with the germline gene, which may arise from a read error. DNA for the CDR3: TGTTTCAGCAGCTTTTGGGACACCGGGGAGCTGTATTTT. Amino acids: CFSSFWDTGELYF. The rearrangement links TRBV11-1 to TRBJ2-2, with D perhaps TRBD1 (6 bases). Germline V gives CDR1 SGHAT, CDR2 FQDESV (reference sequence). This CDR3 spans 13 amino acids.

In its sample, this clonotype ranks as medium-sized (0.01 to 0.1%). The chain combines TRBV6-5 with TRBJ2-5, with a weak D call TRBD1 (5 bases). The CDR3 extends over 12 amino acids. From germline, CDR1 is MNHEY and CDR2 SVGAGI. V lost 2 bases to trimming and J lost 5 bases, with 6 bases between them. The CDR3 nucleotides are TGTGCCAGCAGTTACGGGGCGGAGACCCAGTACTTC. This sequence encodes CASSYGAETQYF.

By share of the sample, this clonotype is medium-sized. This rearrangement joins TRBV4-3 to TRBJ2-7, with a weak D call TRBD2 (6 bases). CDR1 is LGHNA, CDR2 YSLEER, per germline. The CDR3 is made up of 13 amino acids. Trimming left V 2 bases short and J 6 bases short, with 11 bases between. The CDR3 loop reads CASSQPGESEQYF. CDR3 DNA sequence: TGCGCCAGCAGCCAACCGGGAGAGTCCGAGCAGTACTTC.

In this sample, this clonotype is medium-sized (0.01 to 0.1%). V and J are TRBV6-6 and TRBJ2-3; 8 bases are shared with TRBD2. Germline V gene data show CDR1 as MNHNY and CDR2 as SVGAGI (reference sequence). This CDR3 is built from 17 residues. Germline trimming cut 6 bases from V and 2 bases from J; bases unmatched to any gene: 13. In DNA, the CDR3 is TGTGCCAGCAGACCGCAGGGTACTAGCGGTCTCACAGATACGCAGTATTTT. Translated: CASRPQGTSGLTDTQYF.